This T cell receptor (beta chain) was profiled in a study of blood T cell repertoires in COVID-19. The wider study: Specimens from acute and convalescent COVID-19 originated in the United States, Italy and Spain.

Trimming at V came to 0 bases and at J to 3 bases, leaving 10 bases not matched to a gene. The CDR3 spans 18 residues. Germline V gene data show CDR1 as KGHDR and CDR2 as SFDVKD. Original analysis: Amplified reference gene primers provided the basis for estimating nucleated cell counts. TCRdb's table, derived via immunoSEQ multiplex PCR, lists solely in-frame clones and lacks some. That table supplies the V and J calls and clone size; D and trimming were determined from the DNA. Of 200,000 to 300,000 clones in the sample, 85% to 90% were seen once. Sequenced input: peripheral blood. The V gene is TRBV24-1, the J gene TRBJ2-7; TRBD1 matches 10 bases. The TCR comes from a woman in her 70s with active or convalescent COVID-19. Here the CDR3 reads CATSDLVSFRTGGYEQYF. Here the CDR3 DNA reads TGTGCCACCAGTGATTTGGTTTCTTTCCGGACAGGGGGCTACGAGCAGTACTTC.